Following are 8 T cell receptor beta chains from one sample sequenced in a study of T cell responses to AZD1222 COVID-19 vaccine. Some clones are missing from TCRdb's copy, which holds only in-frame ones; the method was immunoSEQ multiplex PCR. The sample has about 150,000 clones, about 92% seen once. Sequences were derived from peripheral blood, sampled on day 0 of AZD1222 vaccination. All receptors derive from an adult in good health.

The chain employs TRBV6-5 and TRBJ1-2; D is unresolved. V dropped 8 bases and J dropped 8 bases, with 24 bases sitting between them. Germline V gene lookup returns CDR1 MNHEY and CDR2 SVGAGI. This CDR3 has 15 residues. CDR3 coding DNA: TGTGCCAGCGAAGAACCCAACAGCCAGTCGAGGGGCTACACCTTC. Its protein product is CASEEPNSQSRGYTF.

This chain joins TRBV6-5 and TRBJ2-7; 8 positions agree with TRBD1. J lost 4 bases, V lost 8 bases, and 7 bases had no gene match. Looked up from germline, CDR1 is MNHEY and CDR2 is SVGAGI. The CDR3 runs 13 residues. The CDR3 here is CASGRDRFYEQYF. CDR3 in DNA: TGTGCCAGCGGCCGGGACAGGTTTTACGAGCAGTACTTC.

The V call is TRBV7-8, the J call TRBJ2-1; TRBD2 aligns across 7 bases. The junction had 5 bases not matched to a gene; V was cut back by 2 bases and J by 4 bases. The CDR3 has 15 amino acids. The V gene's germline CDR1 is SGHVS and CDR2 FQNEAQ. For the CDR3, the DNA is TGTGCCAGCAGCTTAAATAGCGGGCCTTACAATGAGCAGTTCTTC. Amino acid sequence: CASSLNSGPYNEQFF.

The rearrangement links TRBV19 to TRBJ1-6; 7 bases map to TRBD1. Germline V gene sequence: CDR1 LNHDA, CDR2 SQIVND (reference sequence). The junction had 3 bases not matched to a gene; V was cut back by 7 bases and J by 6 bases. The CDR3 has 13 amino acids. This CDR3 reads CASMGTANSPLHF. CDR3 nucleotide sequence: TGTGCCAGTATGGGGACAGCTAATTCACCCCTCCACTTT.

The chain uses TRBV3-1 (or the pseudogene TRBV3-2) and TRBJ2-7; D unresolved. CDR3 size: 19 residues. CDR1 is LGHDT, CDR2 YNNKEL, per germline (reference sequence). The V gene lost 0 bases and the J gene lost 0 bases, with 21 bases spanning the gap. The CDR3 sequence: CASSQEPSSLSALSYEQYF. DNA of the CDR3: TGTGCCAGCAGCCAAGAGCCCTCCTCTTTGAGCGCTCTCTCCTACGAGCAGTACTTC.

This chain joins TRBV5-1 and TRBJ2-7; 7 bases map to TRBD1. The CDR3 is 15 residues long. Germline CDR1 SGHRS, CDR2 YFSETQ. J was trimmed by 1 base and V by 0 bases; bases with no gene match: 4. The CDR3 DNA is TGCGCCAGCAGCTTGGGGGACAGAGATTCCTACGAGCAGTACTTC. The encoded protein is CASSLGDRDSYEQYF.

This chain joins TRBV7-9 and TRBJ1-2, with 9 bases aligning to TRBD1. The CDR3 loop spans 15 amino acids. From germline, CDR1 is SEHNR and CDR2 FQNEAQ (reference sequence). J gave up 8 bases and V 4 bases, and 11 bases lay outside the gene matches. CDR3 DNA sequence: TGTGCCAGCAGCTCGGTGGGACAGGGAGCAGGCGGCTACACCTTC. Its translation is CASSSVGQGAGGYTF.

This chain joins TRBV6-5 and TRBJ1-2; D is unresolved. Trimming took 6 bases from V and 8 from J, leaving 22 bases between them. The CDR3 extends over 15 amino acids. From germline, CDR1 is MNHEY and CDR2 SVGAGI. As DNA, the CDR3 is TGTGCCAGCAGAGATCCACAGCCGACTGTGCGAGGCTACACCTTC. This translates into CASRDPQPTVRGYTF.